The rows below give T cell receptor beta chains drawn from one sample of a study of blood T cell repertoires in COVID-19. Here immunoSEQ multiplex PCR was the method, and the copy in TCRdb shows in-frame clones only, minus some. This table holds around 140,000 clones, 84% found once. What was sequenced was PBMCs or T cells enriched from blood (not recorded which). These receptors originate from a man aged 45-60 years in a cohort exposed to, infected with or recovered from COVID-19 (not recorded which). The CDR3 runs from the conserved cysteine through the conserved F or W. The D gene is left open where the match is weak. Where a row states a size, it is once, few, many or the class of an expanded clone; other rows omit it.

DNA: TGCGCCAGCAGCTGGGGACAGAGTGAGGGCTACACCTTC; CDR3: CASSWGQSEGYTF; D: TRBD1; size: once; V: TRBV5-1; J: TRBJ1-2
DNA: TGTGCCAGCAGTTACTCGCTAGCGGGGAGCACCGAGCAGTACTTC; CDR3: CASSYSLAGSTEQYF; D: TRBD2; size: .; V: TRBV6-5; J: TRBJ2-7
DNA: TGCAGCGTTGATGGAACAGGGGGCGGCTATGGCTACACCTTC; CDR3: CSVDGTGGGYGYTF; D: TRBD1; size: .; V: TRBV29-1; J: TRBJ1-2
DNA: TGTGCCACCAGCAGAGATGGCAGGGGTCAGCCCCAGCATTTT; CDR3: CATSRDGRGQPQHF; D: .; size: .; V: TRBV15; J: TRBJ1-5
DNA: TGTGCCAGTGGGGGGTCCCGCACAGATACGCAGTATTTT; CDR3: CASGGSRTDTQYF; D: .; size: .; V: TRBV9; J: TRBJ2-3
DNA: TGTGCCAGTAGTCGAGGGGGGGGCGTCAGCTATGGCTACACCTTC; CDR3: CASSRGGGVSYGYTF; D: .; size: once; V: TRBV19; J: TRBJ1-2
DNA: TGTGCCAGCTCACCACCGGGCACCGTCTATGGCTACACCTTC; CDR3: CASSPPGTVYGYTF; D: .; size: .; V: TRBV18; J: TRBJ1-2
DNA: TGTGCCAGCAGTTTGGGGGGCGGGGGAAATCAGCCCCAGCATTTT; CDR3: CASSLGGGGNQPQHF; D: .; size: .; V: TRBV28; J: TRBJ1-5
DNA: TGTGCCAGCAGCGACATGCGGGTTGATGAGCAGTTCTTC; CDR3: CASSDMRVDEQFF; D: .; size: .; V: TRBV9; J: TRBJ2-1
DNA: TGTGCCAGCAGTTTCGTCCAGGGAAGTCCCTACGAGCAGTACTTC; CDR3: CASSFVQGSPYEQYF; D: .; size: .; V: TRBV28; J: TRBJ2-7
DNA: TGTGCCAGCAGTTACTCCGCGGAATATCAGCCCCAGCATTTT; CDR3: CASSYSAEYQPQHF; D: .; size: .; V: TRBV6-6; J: TRBJ1-5
DNA: TGTGCCAGCAGCCCGACTTCTCAAAGCGGGGGGGGCCAGTACTTC; CDR3: CASSPTSQSGGGQYF; D: TRBD2; size: .; V: TRBV11-2; J: TRBJ2-5
DNA: TGCAGTGCTAGTTTAGCGGGAGGTGGGACAGATACGCAGTATTTT; CDR3: CSASLAGGGTDTQYF; D: TRBD2; size: .; V: TRBV20-1; J: TRBJ2-3
DNA: TGTGCCAGCAGCTTAGGTCAGGGGGGACCCTACGAGCAGTACTTC; CDR3: CASSLGQGGPYEQYF; D: .; size: few; V: TRBV7-8; J: TRBJ2-7
DNA: TGTGCCAGCAGCGTAGCTAGAGGGAGTAACGAGCAGTACTTC; CDR3: CASSVARGSNEQYF; D: .; size: .; V: TRBV9; J: TRBJ2-7
DNA: TGTGCCAGCAGCTTAGCACAGGGCACTGAAGCTTTCTTT; CDR3: CASSLAQGTEAFF; D: .; size: .; V: TRBV7-8; J: TRBJ1-1
DNA: TGTGCCATCAGTGAGCAAGGGCCCGGGGAACTGTTTTTT; CDR3: CAISEQGPGELFF; D: .; size: .; V: TRBV10-3; J: TRBJ1-4
DNA: TGTGCCAGCAGCCCTCCCCTGCGGGAAATGCACGAGCAGTACTTC; CDR3: CASSPPLREMHEQYF; D: .; size: .; V: TRBV4-2; J: TRBJ2-7
DNA: TGTGCCAGCAGCGAGGCTCCCGGGGGGAATGAGCAGTTCTTC; CDR3: CASSEAPGGNEQFF; D: TRBD2; size: .; V: TRBV9; J: TRBJ2-1